Described below is a single T cell receptor (beta chain) sequence and its context. Antigen: not known. The record originates from a study of T-cell memory formation after mild COVID-19. Study-wide background: TCR clusters were mostly donor specific.

TCRdb re-derived calls from the 5' RACE reads in MiXCR, one entry per CDR3 protein. Among a few hundred thousand distinct CDR3 sequences, about a sixth were seen once, and the ten largest hold about 22%. Trimming took 6 bases from V and 4 from J; bases not matched to a gene: 5. The CDR3 contains 14 residues. Regarding the study as a whole: CD4/CD8 balance held among clones contracting day 15 to 85, and later expanders leaned CD4+.

The chain is built from TRBV12-3 or TRBV12-4 and TRBJ2-3; 9 bases align to TRBD1. Sequencing used PBMCs or a T cell subset sorted from them (not recorded which). This clonotype originated in a man between 18 and 29 years old who had mild COVID-19 (a few samples of this study predate the infection). Cell type and time point are not known. CDR3 loop: CASREQGASDTQYF. The DNA for the CDR3 is TGTGCCAGCAGGGAACAGGGGGCTTCAGATACGCAGTATTTT.